This TCR beta chain was identified during a study of shared clonotypes between healthy human individuals. Per germline, CDR1 MNHEY and CDR2 SVGAGI. V was shortened by 2 bases and J by 6 bases, with 7 bases between the two germline ends. The CDR3 totals 13 residues. CD45RA-negative memory and CD45RA+ naive subsets were split from the CD4+ cells. The run depth of the assay was deep. Using around 180 ng DNA, some 30,000 T cell genomes, the sorted-subset replicate PCRs were run. Produced via immunoSEQ multiplex PCR; TCRdb's table is partial and in-frame only. Of about 2 million clones detected, roughly 94% appear once; the ten largest clones hold 0.13%.

The TCR originated in a man younger than 30 in good health. Material: naive CD4+ T cells sorted from blood. Indicated subset: CD45RA+ positively selected. The V call is TRBV6-5, the J call TRBJ2-2; D is ambiguous. The CDR3 spells CASSYGLAGELFF. CDR3 bases: TGTGCCAGCAGTTACGGGCTAGCCGGGGAGCTGTTTTTT.